Described below is a single T cell receptor (beta chain) sequence and its context. The sample comes from a study of prognosis after radiotherapy for stage I lung cancer. About the study: Enrolled patients comprised 14 to 15 with newly diagnosed primary stage I lung tumors and four to six with oligometastatic NSCLC after surgical resection of the primary tumor. In approximately 12 patients the tumors were adenocarcinoma, and in over five they were squamous cell carcinoma.

Genomic DNA provided the template from which TCR beta CDR3 was amplified by two-round multiplex PCR. The first PCR round targeted every TRBV and TRBJ gene with specific primers. TCRdb itself ran the multiplex PCR reads through MiXCR, one entry per CDR3 protein. The sample has fewer than 25,000 distinct CDR3 sequences; 43% are singletons. This clonotype originated in a donor of 50 years or more with non-small cell lung cancer. The material was PBMCs, obtained before or after stereotactic body radiation therapy (not recorded which).

In DNA form, the CDR3 reads TGTGCCATCAGGCGACCCGGGACAGCGAACACTGAAGCTTTCTTT. Amino acids: CAIRRPGTANTEAFF. The chain combines TRBV10-3 with TRBJ1-1; 7 nucleotides match TRBD1. The germline gives CDR1 ENHRY, CDR2 SYGVKD. The CDR3 is 15 amino acids. Trimming cost V 6 bases and J 1 base; bases outside gene matches: 8.